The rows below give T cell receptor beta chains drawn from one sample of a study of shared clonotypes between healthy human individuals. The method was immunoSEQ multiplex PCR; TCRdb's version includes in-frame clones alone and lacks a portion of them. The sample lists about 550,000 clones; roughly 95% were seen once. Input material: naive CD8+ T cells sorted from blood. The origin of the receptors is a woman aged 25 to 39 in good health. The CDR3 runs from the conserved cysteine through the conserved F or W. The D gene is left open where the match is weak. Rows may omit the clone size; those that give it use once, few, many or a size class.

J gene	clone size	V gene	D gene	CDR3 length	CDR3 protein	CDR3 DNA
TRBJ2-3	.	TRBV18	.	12	CASSTLSDTQYF	TGTGCCAGCTCAACTCTATCGGATACGCAGTATTTT
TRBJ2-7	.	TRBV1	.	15	CTSPPWRPRVYEQYF	TGCACCAGCCCTCCTTGGCGGCCAAGGGTCTACGAGCAGTACTTC
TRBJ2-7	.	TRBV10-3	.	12	CAIDEGSGEQYF	TGTGCCATCGATGAGGGGTCGGGCGAGCAGTACTTC
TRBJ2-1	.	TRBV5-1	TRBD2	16	CASSWGLEAPYNEQFF	TGCGCCAGCAGCTGGGGACTAGAAGCCCCCTACAATGAGCAGTTCTTC
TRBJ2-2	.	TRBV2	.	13	CASSDANTGELFF	TGTGCCAGCAGTGATGCGAACACCGGGGAGCTGTTTTTT
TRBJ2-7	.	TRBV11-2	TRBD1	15	CASSPGTGGPYEQYF	TGTGCCAGCAGCCCAGGGACAGGGGGCCCCTACGAGCAGTACTTC
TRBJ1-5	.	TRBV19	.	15	CASSIDSGDNQPQHF	TGTGCCAGTAGTATTGATTCAGGGGACAATCAGCCCCAGCATTTT
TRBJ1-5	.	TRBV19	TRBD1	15	CASRVGQGVGWPQHF	TGTGCCAGTAGGGTCGGACAGGGGGTTGGGTGGCCCCAGCATTTT
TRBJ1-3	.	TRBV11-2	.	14	CASSLVPSGNTIYF	TGTGCCAGCAGCTTAGTCCCCTCTGGAAACACCATATATTTT
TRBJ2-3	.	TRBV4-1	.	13	CASTLRRGDTQYF	TGCGCCAGCACCCTTAGGAGGGGAGATACGCAGTATTTT
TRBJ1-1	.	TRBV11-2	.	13	CASTLGGGNEAFF	TGTGCCAGCACCCTAGGCGGGGGGAATGAAGCTTTCTTT
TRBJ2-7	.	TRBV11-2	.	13	CASSLTGVYEQYF	TGTGCCAGCAGCTTAACGGGGGTCTACGAGCAGTACTTC
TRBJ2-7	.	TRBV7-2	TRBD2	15	CASSLALAVPYEQYF	TGTGCCAGCAGCTTAGCACTAGCGGTCCCCTACGAGCAGTACTTC
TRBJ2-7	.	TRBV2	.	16	CASRGAGLSSYYEQYF	TGTGCCAGCCGGGGGGCAGGTCTTTCCTCCTACTACGAGCAGTACTTC
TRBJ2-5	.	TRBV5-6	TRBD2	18	CASSLVLAGHYLQETQYF	TGTGCCAGCAGCTTGGTACTAGCGGGGCACTATCTCCAAGAGACCCAGTACTTC
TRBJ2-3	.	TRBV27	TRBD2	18	CASSRTSGKLPSTDTQYF	TGTGCCAGCAGTAGGACTAGCGGGAAACTGCCGAGCACAGATACGCAGTATTTT
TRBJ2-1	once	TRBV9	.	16	CASSVTLWGGYNEQFF	TGTGCCAGCAGCGTAACCCTCTGGGGTGGCTACAATGAGCAGTTCTTC